This TCR beta chain was retrieved from a study of blood T cell repertoires in COVID-19. At the level of the study: From T cells, B-cell-depleted T cells, or PBMCs came the material, which was cDNA or gDNA.

This clone was counted once. Authors' methods: How many nucleated cells were present was estimated from reference gene primer amplification. Profiled with immunoSEQ multiplex PCR; TCRdb holds only in-frame clones, not every one. The V and J calls and clone size are taken from that table; D and trimming were inferred from the DNA. The sample contains roughly 240,000 clones, 70% to 90% of which appear only once. This CDR3 has 13 amino acids. Trimming took off 4 bases at V and 5 bases at J, with 11 bases between the two ends. Germline values: CDR1 MRHNA, CDR2 SNTAGT. Sequencing was done on a sample of peripheral blood. V gene TRBV6-4 combines with J gene TRBJ1-1; D call uncertain. This receptor was identified in a woman in her 30s who had recovered from COVID-19. Here the CDR3 DNA reads TGTGCCAGCAGTGGTGAGGCGGGAACTGAAGCTTTCTTT. Translating it yields CASSGEAGTEAFF.